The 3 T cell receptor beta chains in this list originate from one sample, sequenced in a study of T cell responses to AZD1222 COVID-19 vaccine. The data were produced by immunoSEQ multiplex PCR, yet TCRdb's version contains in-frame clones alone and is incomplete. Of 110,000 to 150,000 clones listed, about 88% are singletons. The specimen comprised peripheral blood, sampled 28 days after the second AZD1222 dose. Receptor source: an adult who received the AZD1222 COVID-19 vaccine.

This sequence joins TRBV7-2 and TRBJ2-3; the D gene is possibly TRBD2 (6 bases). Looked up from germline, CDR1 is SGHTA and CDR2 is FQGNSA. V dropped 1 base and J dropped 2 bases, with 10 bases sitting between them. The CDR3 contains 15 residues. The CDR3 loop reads CASSLGLAFTDTQYF. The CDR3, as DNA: TGTGCCAGCAGCTTAGGGCTAGCGTTCACAGATACGCAGTATTTT.

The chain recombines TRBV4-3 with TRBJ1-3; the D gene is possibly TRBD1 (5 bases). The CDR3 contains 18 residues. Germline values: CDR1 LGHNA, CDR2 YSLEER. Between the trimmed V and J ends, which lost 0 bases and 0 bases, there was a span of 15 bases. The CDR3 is CASSQDPTAYDSGNTIYF. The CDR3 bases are TGCGCCAGCAGCCAAGATCCGACAGCCTATGACTCTGGAAACACCATATATTTT.

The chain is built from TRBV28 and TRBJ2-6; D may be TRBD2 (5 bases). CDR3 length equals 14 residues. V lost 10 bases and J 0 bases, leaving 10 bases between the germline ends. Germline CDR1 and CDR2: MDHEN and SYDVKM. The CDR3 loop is CATGETSGANVLTF. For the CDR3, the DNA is TGTGCCACCGGGGAGACCTCTGGGGCCAACGTCCTGACTTTC. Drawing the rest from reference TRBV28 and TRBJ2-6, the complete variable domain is DVKVTQSSRYLVKRTGEKVFLECVQDMDHENMFWYRQDPGLGLRLIYFSYDVKMKEKGDIPEGYSVSREKKERFSLILESASTNQTSMYLCATGETSGANVLTFGAGSRLTVL.